This TCR beta chain came from a study of blood T cells in healthy people across ages. The CDR3 is 15 residues long. Trimming cost V 0 bases and J 2 bases; bases outside gene matches: 5. In germline, CDR1 is DFQATT, CDR2 SNEGSKA (reference sequence). This clonotype came up a few times. Together with a sample-barcoded 5' primer, a J-beta primer mix was included in a second PCR lasting about 7 to 11 cycles. Tagging of each cDNA molecule was performed by a template-switch adaptor with 12 random nucleotides. MiXCR, run by TCRdb on the 5' RACE reads, gives a single entry per CDR3 protein. This sample has 1.5 million to 2 million distinct CDR3 sequences, with about 31% found just once.

What was sequenced was blood. The chain combines TRBV20-1 with TRBJ2-7, with 9 bases fitting TRBD2. The receptor was derived from a woman aged 25 to 39 in good health. The CDR3 nucleotides read TGCAGTGCTAGAGAGATGGCTAGCGGGACCTACGAGCAGTACTTC. It encodes CSAREMASGTYEQYF.